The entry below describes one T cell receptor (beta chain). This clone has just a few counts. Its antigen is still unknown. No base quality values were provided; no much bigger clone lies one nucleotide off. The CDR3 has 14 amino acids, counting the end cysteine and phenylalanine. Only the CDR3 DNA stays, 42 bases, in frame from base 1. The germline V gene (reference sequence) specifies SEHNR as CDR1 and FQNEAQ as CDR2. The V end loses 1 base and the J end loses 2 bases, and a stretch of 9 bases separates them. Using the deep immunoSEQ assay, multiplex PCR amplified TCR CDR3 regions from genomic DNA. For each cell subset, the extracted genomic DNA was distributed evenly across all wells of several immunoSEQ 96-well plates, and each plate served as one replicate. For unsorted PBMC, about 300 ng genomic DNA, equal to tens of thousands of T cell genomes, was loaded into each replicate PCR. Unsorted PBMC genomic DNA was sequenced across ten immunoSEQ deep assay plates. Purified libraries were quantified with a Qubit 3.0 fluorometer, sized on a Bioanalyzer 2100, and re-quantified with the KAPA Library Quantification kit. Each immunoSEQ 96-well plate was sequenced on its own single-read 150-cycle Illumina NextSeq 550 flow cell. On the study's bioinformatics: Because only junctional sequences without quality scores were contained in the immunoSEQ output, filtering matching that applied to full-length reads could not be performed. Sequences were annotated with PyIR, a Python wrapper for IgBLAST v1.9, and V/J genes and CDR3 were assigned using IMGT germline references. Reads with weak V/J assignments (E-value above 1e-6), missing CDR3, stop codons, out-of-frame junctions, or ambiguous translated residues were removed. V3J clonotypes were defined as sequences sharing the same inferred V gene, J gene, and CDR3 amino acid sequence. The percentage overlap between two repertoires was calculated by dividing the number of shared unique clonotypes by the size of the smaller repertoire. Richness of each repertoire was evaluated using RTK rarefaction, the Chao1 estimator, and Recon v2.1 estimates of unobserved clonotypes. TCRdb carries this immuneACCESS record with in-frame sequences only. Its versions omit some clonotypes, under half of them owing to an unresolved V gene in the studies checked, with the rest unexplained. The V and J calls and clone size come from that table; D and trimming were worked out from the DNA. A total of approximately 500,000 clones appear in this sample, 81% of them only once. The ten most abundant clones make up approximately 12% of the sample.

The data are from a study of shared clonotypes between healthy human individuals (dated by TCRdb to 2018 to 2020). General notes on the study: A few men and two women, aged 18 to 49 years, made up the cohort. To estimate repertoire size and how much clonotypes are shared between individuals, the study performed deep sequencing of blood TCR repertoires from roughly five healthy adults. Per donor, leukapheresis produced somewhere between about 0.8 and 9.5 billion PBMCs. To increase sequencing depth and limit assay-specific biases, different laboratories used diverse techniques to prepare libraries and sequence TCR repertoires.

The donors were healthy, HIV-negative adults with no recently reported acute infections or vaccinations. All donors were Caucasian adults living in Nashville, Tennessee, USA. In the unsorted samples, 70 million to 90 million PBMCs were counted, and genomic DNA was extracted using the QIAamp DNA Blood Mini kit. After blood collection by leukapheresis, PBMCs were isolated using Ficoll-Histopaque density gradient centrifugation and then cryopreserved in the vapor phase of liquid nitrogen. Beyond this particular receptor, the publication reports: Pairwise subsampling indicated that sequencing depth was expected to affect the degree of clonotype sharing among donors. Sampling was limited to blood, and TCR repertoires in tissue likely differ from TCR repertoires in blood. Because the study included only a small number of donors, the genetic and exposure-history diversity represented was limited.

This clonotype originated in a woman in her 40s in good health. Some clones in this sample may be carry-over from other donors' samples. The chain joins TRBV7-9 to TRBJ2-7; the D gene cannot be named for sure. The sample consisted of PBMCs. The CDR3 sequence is CASSLVDKAYEQYF. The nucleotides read TGTGCCAGCAGCTTAGTTGACAAGGCCTACGAGCAGTACTTC.